This passage covers 29 T cell receptor beta chains from one sample sequenced in a study of control samples from healthy donors and cancer patients. Only in-frame clones appear in the TCRdb table, and some are missing; sequencing was by immunoSEQ multiplex PCR. The sample carries 100,000 to 150,000 clones, about nine tenths recorded once. Sequencing was done on a sample of blood. The receptors stem from a middle-aged man in good health.

This rearrangement joins TRBV3-1 (or the pseudogene TRBV3-2) to TRBJ2-7; D is possibly TRBD2 (5 bases). Trimming pared 2 bases from V and 1 base from J, leaving 12 bases between. Germline V gene lookup returns CDR1 LGHDT and CDR2 YNNKEL (reference sequence). The length of the CDR3 is 15 residues. CDR3 protein: CASSQISRGSYEQYF. The CDR3 nucleotides are TGTGCCAGCAGCCAAATTTCTCGGGGATCCTACGAGCAGTACTTC.

The chain combines TRBV9 with TRBJ2-6, with 7 nucleotides matching TRBD2. The CDR3 is 16 amino acids. Looked up from germline, CDR1 is SGDLS and CDR2 is YYNGEE. Trimming at V came to 0 bases and at J to 4 bases, leaving 4 bases not matched to a gene. The CDR3 reads CASSVVGGSGANVLTF. CDR3 in DNA: TGTGCCAGCAGCGTAGTGGGAGGGTCGGGGGCCAACGTCCTGACTTTC.

This chain connects TRBV5-1 to TRBJ2-4, with 7 bases aligning to TRBD1. The V and J ends lost 0 bases and 1 base, in that order; junction bases with no gene match: 4. Germline V gene data show CDR1 as SGHRS and CDR2 as YFSETQ. The CDR3 extends over 16 amino acids. The CDR3 coding sequence is TGCGCCAGCAGCTTGGGAGGGGGCTCGGCCAAAAACATTCAGTACTTC. Its translation: CASSLGGGSAKNIQYF.

The CDR3 reads CASSPTSGGQETQYF. The CDR3 DNA sequence: TGTGCCAGCTCACCGACTAGCGGGGGGCAAGAGACCCAGTACTTC. J is TRBJ2-5 and V is TRBV18, with TRBD2 matching over 13 bases. The germline gives CDR1 KGHSH, CDR2 LQKENI. V shed 3 bases, J shed 2 bases, and the junction held 0 bases outside the gene matches. This CDR3 has 15 residues.

The V gene is TRBV13, the J gene TRBJ2-3; D call uncertain. The germline V gene encodes CDR1 PRHDT and CDR2 FYEKMQ (reference sequence). V was clipped by 5 bases and J by 7 bases, with 10 bases between them. This CDR3 spans 12 amino acids. The CDR3 DNA reads as TGTGCCAGCAGCGCGTACACCTATACGCAGTATTTT. Protein product: CASSAYTYTQYF. Drawing the rest from reference TRBV13 and TRBJ2-3, the complete variable domain is AAGVIQSPRHLIKEKRETATLKCYPIPRHDTVYWYQQGPGQDPQFLISFYEKMQSDKGSIPDRFSAQQFSDYHSELNMSSLELGDSALYFCASSAYTYTQYFGPGTRLTVL.

V gene TRBV9 combines with J gene TRBJ2-5, with D unresolved. Trimming removed 3 bases from V and 2 bases from J, with 11 bases in between. In germline, CDR1 is SGDLS, CDR2 YYNGEE. The CDR3 loop spans 14 amino acids. Written as DNA, the CDR3 is TGTGCCAGCAGCGCACCGCCAGGTCAAGAGACCCAGTACTTC. Translating gives CASSAPPGQETQYF.

This clone was seen a handful of times. The chain links TRBV5-1 to TRBJ1-1, with a tentative D call TRBD1 (6 bases). The CDR3 consists of 14 residues. Trimming took 4 bases from V and 6 from J, leaving 16 bases between them. The germline CDR1 and CDR2 sequences are SGHRS and YFSETQ. CDR3 bases: TGCGCCAGCAGCCTGACACCGGGACACCCTGAAGCTTTCTTT. Its protein is CASSLTPGHPEAFF. Drawing the rest from reference TRBV5-1 and TRBJ1-1, the complete variable domain is KAGVTQTPRYLIKTRGQQVTLSCSPISGHRSVSWYQQTPGQGLQFLFEYFSETQRNKGNFPGRFSGRQFSNSRSEMNVSTLELGDSALYLCASSLTPGHPEAFFGQGTRLTVV.

The V and J genes are TRBV25-1 and TRBJ1-2, with TRBD1 matching over 9 bases. The CDR3 sequence is 15 residues long. CDR1 MGHDK and CDR2 SYGVNS come from the germline V gene. V trimming: 4 bases; J trimming: 5 bases; junction bases outside the gene matches: 8. CDR3 protein: CASSGYRGQGYGYTF. The CDR3 nucleotides read TGTGCCAGCAGTGGCTACAGGGGGCAGGGGTATGGCTACACCTTC.

This chain connects TRBV7-9 to TRBJ2-2; TRBD2 might be the D (7 bases). Germline lookup yields CDR1 SEHNR and CDR2 FQNEAQ (reference sequence). The V gene lost 7 bases and the J gene lost 0 bases, with 18 bases spanning the gap. The CDR3 runs to 17 residues. This CDR3 reads CASTPGGGGTNTGELFF. DNA of the CDR3: TGTGCCAGCACCCCAGGAGGGGGGGGGACGAACACCGGGGAGCTGTTTTTT.

V and J are TRBV7-9 and TRBJ1-2, with D maybe TRBD1 (5 bases). Germline V gene sequence: CDR1 SEHNR, CDR2 FQNEAQ (reference sequence). The germline V and J ends were trimmed by 2 bases and 7 bases, with 14 bases remaining between them. The CDR3 contains 14 residues. CDR3 bases: TGTGCCAGCAGCTTAATTGAATCCGGGGGTGGCTACACCTTC. It is translated as CASSLIESGGGYTF. Based on the CDR3 plus reference TRBV7-9 and TRBJ1-2, the full variable domain is DTGVSQNPRHKITKRGQNVTFRCDPISEHNRLYWYRQTLGQGPEFLTYFQNEAQLEKSRLLSDRFSAERPKGSFSTLEIQRTEQGDSAMYLCASSLIESGGGYTFGSGTRLTVV.

This chain connects TRBV15 to TRBJ1-2, with 9 bases matching TRBD1. Germline V gene data show CDR1 as LNHNV and CDR2 as YYDKDF (reference sequence). The CDR3 runs to 18 residues. Trimming cost V 3 bases and J 5 bases; bases outside gene matches: 16. The CDR3 DNA follows: TGTGCCACCAGCAGGGAAGGGACACAGGGGGCGAAAAAGTATGGCTACACCTTC. Protein product: CATSREGTQGAKKYGYTF.

The chain uses TRBV6-6 and TRBJ1-1, with D perhaps TRBD1 (5 bases). The V gene's germline CDR1 is MNHNY and CDR2 SVGAGI (reference sequence). This CDR3 comprises 15 residues. The V end was cut by 8 bases, the J end by 1 base, with 17 bases between. For the CDR3, the DNA is TGTGCCAGCGTATCACGCGGGGGTTGGAACACTGAAGCTTTCTTT. This sequence encodes CASVSRGGWNTEAFF.

This clone occurred a few times. The V call is TRBV4-1, the J call TRBJ2-2, with D possibly TRBD2 on 6 matching bases. V was pared by 0 bases and J by 4 bases, with 15 bases between. Germline V gene data show CDR1 as MGHRA and CDR2 as YSYEKL. The CDR3 is 17 residues long. CDR3 nucleotide sequence: TGCGCCAGCAGCCAAGAAGGCGGGGCGCCGGGCACCGGGGAGCTGTTTTTT. This sequence encodes CASSQEGGAPGTGELFF.

CDR3 residues: CASSLTTGADGAFF. CDR3 bases: TGCGCCAGCAGCCTAACGACAGGGGCGGATGGAGCTTTCTTT. The chain recombines TRBV4-3 with TRBJ1-1; 8 bases line up with TRBD1. V dropped 4 bases and J dropped 10; count of bases not matched to a gene: 11. The CDR3 runs to 14 residues. Germline V lookup: CDR1 LGHNA, CDR2 YSLEER.

The chain is built from TRBV25-1 and TRBJ1-3; a possible D gene is TRBD1 (5 bases). The germline V gene has CDR1 MGHDK and CDR2 SYGVNS. The CDR3 is made up of 15 amino acids. Trimming left V 2 bases short and J 2 bases short, with 10 bases between. The CDR3 coding sequence is TGTGCCAGCAGTGAACTGGGGGGTACTGGAAACACCATATATTTT. Its translation is CASSELGGTGNTIYF.

The chain recombines TRBV5-5 with TRBJ2-6; D is unclear. Germline V lookup: CDR1 SGHKS, CDR2 YYEKEE (reference sequence). Trimming removed 2 bases from V and 0 bases from J, with 12 bases in between. The CDR3 has 17 residues. The chain's CDR3 is CASSFSSADSGANVLTF. The CDR3 DNA reads TGTGCCAGCAGCTTTTCTTCCGCAGACTCTGGGGCCAACGTCCTGACTTTC.

Of note for this clone: Other DNA variants within this sample encode the same CDR3. V usage is TRBV29-1 and J usage is TRBJ2-2; 8 bases match TRBD1. The V and J ends lost 4 bases and 3 bases, in that order; junction bases with no gene match: 1. The germline CDR1 and CDR2 sequences are SQVTM and ANQGSEA. The CDR3 spans 13 residues. CDR3 region: CSVGQGYTGELFF. The CDR3 coding sequence is TGCAGCGTTGGACAGGGGTACACCGGGGAGCTGTTTTTT.

This chain joins TRBV5-5 and TRBJ1-2; tentative D call: TRBD1 (5 bases). V was cut by 6 bases and J by 0 bases, with 15 bases left in between. There are 15 residues in the CDR3. Germline values: CDR1 SGHKS, CDR2 YYEKEE (reference sequence). The CDR3 reads CASTLRDPPNYGYTF. In DNA form, the CDR3 reads TGTGCCAGCACCCTGCGGGACCCTCCTAACTATGGCTACACCTTC.

The chain links TRBV30 to TRBJ1-6, with 9 bases identical to TRBD1. This CDR3 has 15 amino acids. In germline, CDR1 is GTSNPN, CDR2 SVGIG (reference sequence). J lost 2 bases, V lost 3 bases, and 2 bases had no gene match. The CDR3 is CAWRGQGPYNSPLHF. DNA of the CDR3: TGTGCCTGGAGGGGACAGGGACCCTATAATTCACCCCTCCACTTT.

This clone was observed a few times. This chain joins TRBV7-2 and TRBJ1-3; D is ambiguous. From germline, CDR1 is SGHTA and CDR2 FQGNSA. The ends were cut back, 4 bases at V and 0 bases at J, with 13 bases in the middle. There are 16 residues in the CDR3. The CDR3 nucleotides are TGTGCCAGCAGCTCTGGAGGACCCAGCTCTGGAAACACCATATATTTT. It codes for CASSSGGPSSGNTIYF.

The V gene is TRBV7-9, the J gene TRBJ1-1; D unresolved. CDR1 SEHNR and CDR2 FQNEAQ come from the germline V gene (reference sequence). The CDR3 spans 15 residues. Trimming left V 2 bases short and J 4 bases short, with 14 bases between. This CDR3 is CASSLLSPTATEAFF. CDR3 DNA sequence: TGTGCCAGCAGCTTACTATCGCCCACGGCCACTGAAGCTTTCTTT.

The gene calls are TRBV3-1 (or the pseudogene TRBV3-2) and TRBJ1-4; a weak D match, TRBD1 (6 bases). CDR3 length: 16 amino acids. Trimming stripped 4 bases from V and 0 bases from J, with 12 bases between. Germline CDR1 is LGHDT and CDR2 is YNNKEL (reference sequence). The CDR3, as DNA: TGTGCCAGCAGCCTTTCCCAGGGGTCAACTAATGAAAAACTGTTTTTT. As protein: CASSLSQGSTNEKLFF.

This chain joins TRBV18 and TRBJ1-2, with 11 bases fitting TRBD1. Per the germline V gene, CDR1 is KGHSH and CDR2 is LQKENI. This CDR3 region has 16 residues. J gave up 8 bases and V 3 bases, and 11 bases lay outside the gene matches. CDR3 coding DNA: TGTGCCAGCTCACCCAGGACAGGGGGCGCCGGTGAAGGCTACACCTTC. It yields the protein CASSPRTGGAGEGYTF. Full variable domain (outside the CDR3, taken from reference TRBV18 and TRBJ1-2): NAGVMQNPRHLVRRRGQEARLRCSPMKGHSHVYWYRQLPEEGLKFMVYLQKENIIDESGMPKERFSAEFPKEGPSILRIQQVVRGDSAAYFCASSPRTGGAGEGYTFGSGTRLTVV.

A single count supports this clone. The rearrangement links TRBV9 to TRBJ2-7; TRBD2 aligns across 10 bases. The V gene's germline CDR1 is SGDLS and CDR2 YYNGEE. This CDR3 contains 15 residues. Trimming took 0 bases from V and 5 from J; bases not matched to a gene: 5. CDR3 bases: TGTGCCAGCAGCGTAGGGGGACTAGCGTGGGACGAGCAGTACTTC. Protein: CASSVGGLAWDEQYF.

The V call is TRBV14, the J call TRBJ1-1; 7 nucleotides align to TRBD1. The CDR3 is 17 residues long. With V trimmed by 0 bases and J by 4 bases, 11 bases remained unmatched. Germline-derived CDR1 and CDR2 are SGHDN and FVKESK. DNA for the CDR3: TGTGCCAGCAGCCAAGATAGAAGCAGACAGGGTAGCACTGAAGCTTTCTTT. Encoded protein: CASSQDRSRQGSTEAFF.

The chain carries TRBV11-3 and TRBJ2-3, with D possibly TRBD2 on 7 matching bases. The CDR3 is 16 amino acids. Germline CDR1 and CDR2: SGHNT and YENEEA. V was cut by 1 base and J by 2 bases, with 13 bases left in between. CDR3 in DNA: TGTGCCAGCAGCTTAGGGGGGGGGCTTCCCACAGATACGCAGTATTTT. The encoded protein is CASSLGGGLPTDTQYF.

The chain uses TRBV30 and TRBJ2-2; D might be TRBD2 (5 bases). The V gene lost 1 base and the J gene lost 6 bases, with 9 bases spanning the gap. Germline V gives CDR1 GTSNPN, CDR2 SVGIG (reference sequence). The CDR3 spans 13 residues. CDR3 residues: CAWSGGSAGELFF. DNA of the CDR3: TGTGCCTGGAGTGGCGGGTCGGCCGGGGAGCTGTTTTTT.

The chain has TRBV4-3 and TRBJ2-1, with D hard to call. From germline, CDR1 is LGHNA and CDR2 YSLEER. Trimming removed 0 bases at V and 3 bases at J, with 9 bases between. The CDR3 covers 15 residues. The CDR3 DNA follows: TGCGCCAGCAGCCAAGATTTCGCTCGCTACAATGAGCAGTTCTTC. It encodes CASSQDFARYNEQFF.

V and J are TRBV7-9 and TRBJ2-7; possible D gene TRBD1, 6 bases. Germline CDR1 is SEHNR and CDR2 is FQNEAQ (reference sequence). The CDR3 loop spans 14 amino acids. The germline V and J ends were trimmed by 5 bases and 0 bases, with 11 bases remaining between them. CDR3 in DNA: TGTGCCAGCAGCAGGGACACCTTCTCCTACGAGCAGTACTTC. It is translated as CASSRDTFSYEQYF.